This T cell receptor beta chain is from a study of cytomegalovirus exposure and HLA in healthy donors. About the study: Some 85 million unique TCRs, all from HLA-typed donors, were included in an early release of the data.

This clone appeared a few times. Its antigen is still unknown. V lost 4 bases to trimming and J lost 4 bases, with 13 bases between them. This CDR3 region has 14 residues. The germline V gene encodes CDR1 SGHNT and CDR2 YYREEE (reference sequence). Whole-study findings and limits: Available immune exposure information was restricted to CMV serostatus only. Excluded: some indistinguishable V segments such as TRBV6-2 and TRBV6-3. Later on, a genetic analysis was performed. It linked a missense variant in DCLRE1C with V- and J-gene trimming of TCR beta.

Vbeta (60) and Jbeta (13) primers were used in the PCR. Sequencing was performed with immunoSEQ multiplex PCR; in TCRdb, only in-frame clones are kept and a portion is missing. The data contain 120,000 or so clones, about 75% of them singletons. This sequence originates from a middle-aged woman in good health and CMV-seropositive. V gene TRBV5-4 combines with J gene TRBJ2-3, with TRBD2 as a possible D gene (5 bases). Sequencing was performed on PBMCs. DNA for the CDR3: TGTGCCAGCAGCCGCGAAACTAGGGCAGATACGCAGTATTTT. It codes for CASSRETRADTQYF.